This T cell receptor beta chain was observed in a study of shared clonotypes between healthy human individuals. In this sample, this clone turned up once. Produced via immunoSEQ multiplex PCR; TCRdb's table is partial and in-frame only. Of around 560,000 clones listed, about 95% are singletons. The CDR3 is 14 amino acids. The germline gives CDR1 MDHEN, CDR2 SYDVKM. V shed 8 bases, J shed 0 bases, and the junction held 6 bases outside the gene matches. Naive CD8 populations comprised CD45RO-negative cells positively selected for CCR7, excluding terminally differentiated effector memory CD45RA+ cells. The rearrangement links TRBV28 to TRBJ2-7, with 8 nucleotides matching TRBD1. Material: naive CD8+ T cells sorted from blood. The sequence was collected from a woman aged 25 to 39 in good health. The CDR3 DNA reads TGTGCCAGCGGGTGGACAGGGTACTCCTACGAGCAGTACTTC. Amino acids: CASGWTGYSYEQYF.